These T cell receptor beta chains were read from a single sample in a study of T cells after yellow fever vaccination. TCRdb redid the calling of the 5' RACE reads with MiXCR, one entry per CDR3 protein. The sample carries roughly 190,000 distinct CDR3 sequences, about 11% recorded once. This sample comprised CD8+ T cells sorted from PBMCs, obtained 15 days after the yellow fever booster vaccination. The origin of the receptors is a man aged 18 to 35 who received the YFV17D yellow fever vaccine. The CDR3 runs from the conserved cysteine through the conserved F or W. Each record gives: V gene, CDR3 length, clone size, J gene, D gene, CDR3 DNA, CDR3 protein. A D gene is named only where the DNA matches it firmly. Rows give clone size only sometimes, using once, few, many, or a class for an expanded clone.

v_gene: TRBV5-4; len: 18; abundance: NA; j_gene: TRBJ2-6; d_gene: NA; CDR3nt: TGTGCCAGCAGCTTGGTAGGGACATGGGTCTCTGGGGCCAACGTCCTGACTTTC; CDR3aa: CASSLVGTWVSGANVLTF
v_gene: TRBV12-3/TRBV12-4; len: 14; abundance: NA; j_gene: TRBJ2-7; d_gene: NA; CDR3nt: TGTGCCAGCAGTTCAACATCAGGGATCTACGAGCAGTACTTC; CDR3aa: CASSSTSGIYEQYF
v_gene: TRBV29-1; len: 15; abundance: NA; j_gene: TRBJ2-1; d_gene: TRBD2; CDR3nt: TGCAGCGTAGAAAGGCGGGGGGTTCCCTACAATGAGCAGTTCTTC; CDR3aa: CSVERRGVPYNEQFF
v_gene: TRBV24-1; len: 13; abundance: few; j_gene: TRBJ1-1; d_gene: TRBD1; CDR3nt: TGTGCCACCGGGGCAGGGGGACTCCAAAGGGCTTTCTTT; CDR3aa: CATGAGGLQRAFF
v_gene: TRBV5-8; len: 13; abundance: NA; j_gene: TRBJ2-5; d_gene: NA; CDR3nt: TGTGCCAGCAGTGTAGGTCTAGTAGAGACCCAGTACTTC; CDR3aa: CASSVGLVETQYF
v_gene: TRBV9; len: 17; abundance: NA; j_gene: TRBJ2-3; d_gene: NA; CDR3nt: TGTGCCAGCAGCGTAGCAGGGCTAGCTACTAGCACAGATACGCAGTATTTT; CDR3aa: CASSVAGLATSTDTQYF
v_gene: TRBV3-1; len: 20; abundance: NA; j_gene: TRBJ2-3; d_gene: TRBD2; CDR3nt: TGTGCCAGCAGCCAATACCTCGGGACTAGCGGGGACTTTTCCACAGATACGCAGTATTTT; CDR3aa: CASSQYLGTSGDFSTDTQYF
v_gene: TRBV20-1; len: 13; abundance: NA; j_gene: TRBJ2-7; d_gene: NA; CDR3nt: TGCAGTGCTAGAGCGGGGATTGGCTACGAGCAGTACTTC; CDR3aa: CSARAGIGYEQYF
v_gene: TRBV4-3; len: 15; abundance: few; j_gene: TRBJ1-6; d_gene: NA; CDR3nt: TGCGCCAGCAGCCCGCAGGGAATCTATAATTCACCCCTCCACTTT; CDR3aa: CASSPQGIYNSPLHF
v_gene: TRBV4-1; len: 14; abundance: NA; j_gene: TRBJ1-5; d_gene: NA; CDR3nt: TGCGCCAGCAGCCCCAGGGCTAGCAATCAGCCCCAGCATTTT; CDR3aa: CASSPRASNQPQHF
v_gene: TRBV5-6; len: 15; abundance: NA; j_gene: TRBJ2-7; d_gene: NA; CDR3nt: TGTGCCAGCAGCGCCGCGCCGGGTTTTTCCTACGAGCAGTACTTC; CDR3aa: CASSAAPGFSYEQYF
v_gene: TRBV7-9; len: 15; abundance: NA; j_gene: TRBJ2-1; d_gene: NA; CDR3nt: TGTGCCAGCAGTCAGGGCGATGGCACGTACAATGAGCAGTTCTTC; CDR3aa: CASSQGDGTYNEQFF
v_gene: TRBV5-1; len: 18; abundance: few; j_gene: TRBJ2-2; d_gene: TRBD1; CDR3nt: TGCGCCAGCAGCTTCCACCGGGACAGGGGTGTGAACACCGGGGAGCTGTTTTTT; CDR3aa: CASSFHRDRGVNTGELFF
v_gene: TRBV4-1; len: 14; abundance: many; j_gene: TRBJ2-1; d_gene: NA; CDR3nt: TGCGCCAGCAGCCAAGATTATGGCCTAGATGAGCAGTTCTTC; CDR3aa: CASSQDYGLDEQFF
v_gene: TRBV7-3; len: 14; abundance: NA; j_gene: TRBJ2-5; d_gene: TRBD2; CDR3nt: TGTGCCAGCAGCCCACTAGCGGGGGTCCAGACCCAGTACTTC; CDR3aa: CASSPLAGVQTQYF
v_gene: TRBV29-1; len: 12; abundance: NA; j_gene: TRBJ2-3; d_gene: NA; CDR3nt: TGCAGCGTTCGCCCAAGCACAGATACGCAGTATTTT; CDR3aa: CSVRPSTDTQYF
v_gene: TRBV4-2; len: 15; abundance: few; j_gene: TRBJ1-4; d_gene: TRBD1; CDR3nt: TGTGCCAGCAGCCAAGAAAGACAGGGGAATGAAAAACTGTTTTTT; CDR3aa: CASSQERQGNEKLFF
v_gene: TRBV20-1; len: 17; abundance: few; j_gene: TRBJ2-6; d_gene: NA; CDR3nt: TGCAGTGCCCACGGGGGGCAAGCCCGGTCTGGGGCCAACGTCCTGACTTTC; CDR3aa: CSAHGGQARSGANVLTF
v_gene: TRBV7-2; len: 12; abundance: many; j_gene: TRBJ2-3; d_gene: NA; CDR3nt: TGTGCCAGCAGCTTAGAGGTAGATACGCAGTATTTT; CDR3aa: CASSLEVDTQYF
v_gene: TRBV5-6; len: 16; abundance: NA; j_gene: TRBJ2-5; d_gene: TRBD2; CDR3nt: TGTGCCAGCAGCTTGAGAGCGGGGGGGCCACTGGAGACCCAGTACTTC; CDR3aa: CASSLRAGGPLETQYF
v_gene: TRBV27; len: 11; abundance: NA; j_gene: TRBJ1-2; d_gene: NA; CDR3nt: TGTGCCAGCAGGTCTAACTATGGCTACACCTTC; CDR3aa: CASRSNYGYTF
v_gene: TRBV6-2/TRBV6-3; len: 15; abundance: NA; j_gene: TRBJ2-3; d_gene: NA; CDR3nt: TGTGCCAGCAGTTACTCAACCACCCGGGTGGATACGCAGTATTTT; CDR3aa: CASSYSTTRVDTQYF
v_gene: TRBV20-1; len: 14; abundance: NA; j_gene: TRBJ2-7; d_gene: TRBD1; CDR3nt: TGCAGTGCTTCTCCGACAGGGAGTGGCCACGAGCAGTACTTC; CDR3aa: CSASPTGSGHEQYF
v_gene: TRBV18; len: 12; abundance: many; j_gene: TRBJ2-5; d_gene: NA; CDR3nt: TGTGCCAGCAGCCCGCCGGGGGAGACCCAGTACTTC; CDR3aa: CASSPPGETQYF
v_gene: TRBV27; len: 19; abundance: few; j_gene: TRBJ2-3; d_gene: TRBD2; CDR3nt: TGTGCCAGCAGTTTATCCCGCGGACTAGCGGGGGGACCCACAGATACGCAGTATTTT; CDR3aa: CASSLSRGLAGGPTDTQYF
v_gene: TRBV6-2/TRBV6-3; len: 14; abundance: NA; j_gene: TRBJ2-1; d_gene: TRBD1; CDR3nt: TGTGCCAGCAAAGACAGGGGAACCTACAATGAGCAGTTCTTC; CDR3aa: CASKDRGTYNEQFF
v_gene: TRBV20-1; len: 20; abundance: NA; j_gene: TRBJ2-6; d_gene: NA; CDR3nt: TGCAGTGCTAGATGGGGGGGCAGGTGGCAAAGAAGCTCTGGGGCCAACGTCCTGACTTTC; CDR3aa: CSARWGGRWQRSSGANVLTF
v_gene: TRBV10-3; len: 13; abundance: many; j_gene: TRBJ2-1; d_gene: NA; CDR3nt: TGTGCCATCAGGATCAGGCTCAGCAATGAGCAGTTCTTC; CDR3aa: CAIRIRLSNEQFF
v_gene: TRBV2; len: 14; abundance: once; j_gene: TRBJ2-6; d_gene: NA; CDR3nt: TGTGCCATCCGACAGGACGCTGGGGCCAACGTCCTGACTTTC; CDR3aa: CAIRQDAGANVLTF
v_gene: TRBV10-3; len: 14; abundance: NA; j_gene: TRBJ2-5; d_gene: NA; CDR3nt: TGTGCCATCAGTGATGCACTGGAGAAAGAGACCCAGTACTTC; CDR3aa: CAISDALEKETQYF
v_gene: TRBV28; len: 16; abundance: many; j_gene: TRBJ2-5; d_gene: NA; CDR3nt: TGTGCCAGCAGTTTACCCGAAGGAGGGGGGAAAGAGACCCAGTACTTC; CDR3aa: CASSLPEGGGKETQYF
v_gene: TRBV5-1; len: 13; abundance: many; j_gene: TRBJ2-7; d_gene: TRBD1; CDR3nt: TGCGCCCCGGAACAGGGGGTCCCTTACGAGCAGTACTTC; CDR3aa: CAPEQGVPYEQYF
v_gene: TRBV7-3; len: 13; abundance: NA; j_gene: TRBJ2-3; d_gene: NA; CDR3nt: TGTGCCAGCAGCTTTACGAGGCCAGATACGCAGTATTTT; CDR3aa: CASSFTRPDTQYF
v_gene: TRBV7-9; len: 12; abundance: few; j_gene: TRBJ1-2; d_gene: TRBD1; CDR3nt: TGTGCCAGCAGCTCGACAGGGTTTGGCTACACCTTC; CDR3aa: CASSSTGFGYTF
v_gene: TRBV4-3; len: 17; abundance: NA; j_gene: TRBJ2-1; d_gene: NA; CDR3nt: TGCGCCAGCAGCCAAGTCATACAGGCGATTCGGTACAATGAGCAGTTCTTC; CDR3aa: CASSQVIQAIRYNEQFF
v_gene: TRBV2; len: 13; abundance: few; j_gene: TRBJ1-1; d_gene: NA; CDR3nt: TGTGCCAGCAGGTGGACCCAGAACACTGAAGCTTTCTTT; CDR3aa: CASRWTQNTEAFF
v_gene: TRBV11-3; len: 15; abundance: NA; j_gene: TRBJ1-5; d_gene: NA; CDR3nt: TGTGCCAGCAGCCCCTCAAAGGGACCCAATCAGCCCCAGCATTTT; CDR3aa: CASSPSKGPNQPQHF
v_gene: TRBV30; len: 14; abundance: few; j_gene: TRBJ1-4; d_gene: TRBD1; CDR3nt: TGTGCCTGGAGGGACAGGGGAATGACTGAAAAACTGTTTTTT; CDR3aa: CAWRDRGMTEKLFF
v_gene: TRBV7-9; len: 14; abundance: many; j_gene: TRBJ2-4; d_gene: NA; CDR3nt: TGTGCCAGCACACCGCCGGTAGCCAAAAACATTCAGTACTTC; CDR3aa: CASTPPVAKNIQYF
v_gene: TRBV6-5; len: 14; abundance: many; j_gene: TRBJ2-7; d_gene: TRBD2; CDR3nt: TGTGCCAGCAGCTATAGCGGGGGGGCGGGGGAGCAGTACTTC; CDR3aa: CASSYSGGAGEQYF
v_gene: TRBV12-3/TRBV12-4; len: 14; abundance: NA; j_gene: TRBJ1-2; d_gene: TRBD1; CDR3nt: TGTGCCAGCAGTTTCCCGACAGGGGGCGATGGCTACACCTTC; CDR3aa: CASSFPTGGDGYTF
v_gene: TRBV7-9; len: 14; abundance: few; j_gene: TRBJ1-1; d_gene: NA; CDR3nt: TGTGCCAGCAGCCAACCAGGGCTGAACACTGAAGCTTTCTTT; CDR3aa: CASSQPGLNTEAFF
v_gene: TRBV6-5; len: 13; abundance: NA; j_gene: TRBJ2-3; d_gene: NA; CDR3nt: TGTGCCAGCAGTTACTCGAGAGTGGATACGCAGTATTTT; CDR3aa: CASSYSRVDTQYF
v_gene: TRBV6-4; len: 13; abundance: few; j_gene: TRBJ2-1; d_gene: TRBD1; CDR3nt: TGTGCCAGCAGTTTGACAGGGGGTGATGAGCAGTTCTTC; CDR3aa: CASSLTGGDEQFF
v_gene: TRBV5-1; len: 12; abundance: NA; j_gene: TRBJ2-1; d_gene: TRBD2; CDR3nt: TGCGCCAGCAGCCCCGGGGGGGGCGAGCAGTTCTTC; CDR3aa: CASSPGGGEQFF